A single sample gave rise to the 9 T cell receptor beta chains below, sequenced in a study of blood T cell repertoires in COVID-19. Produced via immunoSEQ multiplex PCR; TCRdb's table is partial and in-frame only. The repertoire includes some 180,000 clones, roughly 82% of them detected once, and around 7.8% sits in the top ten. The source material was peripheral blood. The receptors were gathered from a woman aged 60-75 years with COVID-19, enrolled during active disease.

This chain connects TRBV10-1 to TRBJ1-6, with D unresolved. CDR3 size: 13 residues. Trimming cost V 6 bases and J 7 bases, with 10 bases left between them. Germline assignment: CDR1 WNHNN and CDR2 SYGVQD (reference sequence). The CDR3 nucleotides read TGCGCCAGCAGAGCGGACCGAAATTCACCCCTCCACTTT. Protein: CASRADRNSPLHF.

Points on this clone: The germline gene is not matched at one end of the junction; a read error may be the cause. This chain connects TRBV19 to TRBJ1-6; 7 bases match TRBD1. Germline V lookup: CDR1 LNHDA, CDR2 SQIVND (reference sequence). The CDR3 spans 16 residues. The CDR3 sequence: CASSIVAGTDNSLLHF. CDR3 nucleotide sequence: TGTGCCAGTAGTATAGTAGCCGGGACAGATAATTCACTCCTCCACTTT.

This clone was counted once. In DNA, the CDR3 is TGTGCCAGTAGTATGAGCGGGGGACAAGAGACCCAGTACTTC. Translation gives CASSMSGGQETQYF. The chain links TRBV19 to TRBJ2-5; TRBD2 aligns across 8 bases. The V gene end was trimmed by 3 bases and the J gene end by 2 bases; junction bases not matched to a gene: 2. CDR1 LNHDA and CDR2 SQIVND come from the germline V gene (reference sequence). The CDR3 sequence is 14 residues long.

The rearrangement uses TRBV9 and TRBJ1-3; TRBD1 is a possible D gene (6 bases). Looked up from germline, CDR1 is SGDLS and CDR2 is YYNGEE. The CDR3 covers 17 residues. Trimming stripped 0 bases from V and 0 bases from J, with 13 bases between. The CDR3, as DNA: TGTGCCAGCAGCGTAGGTGGGTTAGGGGGCTCTGGAAACACCATATATTTT. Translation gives CASSVGGLGGSGNTIYF.

The CDR3 is CASSPGPRRANEQFF. The CDR3 DNA sequence: TGTGCCAGCAGCCCTGGTCCTCGCAGGGCAAATGAGCAGTTCTTC. The chain has TRBV3-1 (or the pseudogene TRBV3-2) and TRBJ2-1; maybe TRBD1 (5 bases). There are 15 residues in the CDR3. Trimming removed 4 bases at V and 7 bases at J, with 17 bases between. In germline, CDR1 is LGHDT, CDR2 YNNKEL (reference sequence).

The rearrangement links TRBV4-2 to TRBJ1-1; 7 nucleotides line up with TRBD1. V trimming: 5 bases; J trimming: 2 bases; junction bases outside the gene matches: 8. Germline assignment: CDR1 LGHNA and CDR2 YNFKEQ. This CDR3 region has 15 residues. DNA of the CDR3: TGTGCCAGCAGCATTGGGACAGTGGGAAACACTGAAGCTTTCTTT. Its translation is CASSIGTVGNTEAFF.

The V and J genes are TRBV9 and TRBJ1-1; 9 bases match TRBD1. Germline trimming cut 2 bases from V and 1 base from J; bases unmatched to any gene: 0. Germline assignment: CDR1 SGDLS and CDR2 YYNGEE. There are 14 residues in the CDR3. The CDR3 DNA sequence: TGTGCCAGCAGCGTGACAGGGGGGAACACTGAAGCTTTCTTT. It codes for CASSVTGGNTEAFF.

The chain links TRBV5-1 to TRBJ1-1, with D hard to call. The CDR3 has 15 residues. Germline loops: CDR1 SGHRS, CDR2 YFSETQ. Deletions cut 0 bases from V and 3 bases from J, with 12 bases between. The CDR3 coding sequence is TGCGCCAGCAGCTTGGACCTTTCGGTTGACACTGAAGCTTTCTTT. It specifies CASSLDLSVDTEAFF.

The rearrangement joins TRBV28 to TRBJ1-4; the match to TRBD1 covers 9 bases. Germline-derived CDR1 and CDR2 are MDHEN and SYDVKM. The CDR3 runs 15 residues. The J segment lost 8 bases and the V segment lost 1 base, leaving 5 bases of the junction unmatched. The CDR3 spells CASSLYRGLGEKLFF. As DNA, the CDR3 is TGTGCCAGCAGTTTATACAGGGGGCTAGGAGAAAAACTGTTTTTT. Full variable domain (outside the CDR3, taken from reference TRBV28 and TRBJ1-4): DVKVTQSSRYLVKRTGEKVFLECVQDMDHENMFWYRQDPGLGLRLIYFSYDVKMKEKGDIPEGYSVSREKKERFSLILESASTNQTSMYLCASSLYRGLGEKLFFGSGTQLSVL.